A single sample gave rise to the 23 T cell receptor beta chains below, sequenced in a study of blood T cell repertoires in COVID-19. Libraries were prepared by immunoSEQ multiplex PCR; TCRdb keeps only in-frame clonotypes and omits some of them. The sample lists some 150,000 clones; 75% to 90% were seen once. Sequences were obtained from peripheral blood. These receptors all stem from a man aged 50-60 years who had recovered from COVID-19.

Only a few counts were recorded for this clone. The chain is built from TRBV6-1 and TRBJ1-3; D gene uncertain. The V end lost 1 base, the J end lost 5 bases, and 12 bases lay between the germline ends. Germline V CDR1 and CDR2: MNHNS, SASEGT. The CDR3 contains 15 residues. CDR3: CASSEGRVVRNTIYF. DNA for the CDR3: TGTGCCAGCAGTGAAGGCCGGGTTGTTCGAAACACCATATATTTT.

The chain has TRBV19 and TRBJ1-6; D is unresolved. The CDR3 has 16 amino acids. With 6 bases removed from V and 4 bases from J, the gap between germline ends came to 16 bases. Germline-derived CDR1 and CDR2 are LNHDA and SQIVND (reference sequence). The CDR3 nucleotides are TGTGCCAGTAGCGAACGTGGCATCCAATATAATTCACCCCTCCACTTT. Translated: CASSERGIQYNSPLHF.

The V gene is TRBV2, the J gene TRBJ1-5, with a weak D call TRBD1 (5 bases). V was clipped by 3 bases and J by 6 bases, with 9 bases between them. This CDR3 is built from 13 residues. Looked up from germline, CDR1 is SNHLY and CDR2 is FYNNEI. CDR3 region: CASSDQGGQPQHF. In DNA form, the CDR3 reads TGTGCCAGCAGTGACCAGGGAGGTCAGCCCCAGCATTTT.

The CDR3 here is CASSIDPQGWNEQFF. CDR3 nucleotides: TGTGCCAGTAGTATAGACCCGCAGGGTTGGAATGAGCAGTTCTTC. This chain connects TRBV19 to TRBJ2-1; D is possibly TRBD1 (5 bases). Looked up from germline, CDR1 is LNHDA and CDR2 is SQIVND (reference sequence). This CDR3 comprises 15 residues. Trimming pared 0 bases from V and 7 bases from J, leaving 13 bases between.

This chain links TRBV19 with TRBJ2-2; tentative D call: TRBD2 (5 bases). Between the trimmed V and J ends, which lost 1 base and 4 bases, there was a span of 13 bases. Germline loops: CDR1 LNHDA, CDR2 SQIVND (reference sequence). This CDR3 is built from 16 residues. The chain's CDR3 is CASSIVRGLGTGELFF. The DNA for the CDR3 is TGTGCCAGTAGTATAGTGAGAGGGCTCGGCACCGGGGAGCTGTTTTTT.

This sequence joins TRBV19 and TRBJ2-1; 8 bases map to TRBD2. CDR1 LNHDA and CDR2 SQIVND come from the germline V gene (reference sequence). V gave up 8 bases and J gave up 1 base; unmatched junction bases: 10. This CDR3 has 16 residues. The CDR3 bases are TGTGCCAGTGCGCCCTGGGCGGGGGGATCCTACAATGAGCAGTTCTTC. Protein: CASAPWAGGSYNEQFF.

The chain employs TRBV4-1 and TRBJ1-1; no firm D call. The CDR3 covers 15 residues. CDR1 is MGHRA, CDR2 YSYEKL, per germline. V dropped 0 bases and J dropped 3 bases, with 11 bases sitting between them. The CDR3 protein is CASSQEWVGDTEAFF. CDR3 nucleotides: TGCGCCAGCAGCCAAGAGTGGGTCGGGGACACTGAAGCTTTCTTT.

The chain links TRBV18 to TRBJ1-1; D ambiguous. Per the germline V gene, CDR1 is KGHSH and CDR2 is LQKENI. Deletions cut 5 bases from V and 2 bases from J, with 6 bases between. The CDR3 is 12 residues long. CDR3 in DNA: TGTGCCAGCTCAACAAAAAACACTGAAGCTTTCTTT. It codes for CASSTKNTEAFF.

This clone has a count of ten or more. The V call is TRBV2, the J call TRBJ1-1, with TRBD1 identical over 7 bases. With 7 bases clipped from V and 5 bases from J, the junction kept 10 bases outside the gene matches. CDR1 SNHLY and CDR2 FYNNEI come from the germline V gene. CDR3 length: 14 amino acids. CDR3 in amino acids: CASKTGTGRTEAFF. The CDR3 nucleotides read TGTGCCAGCAAGACAGGGACTGGTAGGACTGAAGCTTTCTTT.

This clone was detected only a few times. The chain has TRBV7-9 and TRBJ2-1, with 9 bases lining up with TRBD2. Germline CDR1 is SEHNR and CDR2 is FQNEAQ (reference sequence). This CDR3 comprises 14 residues. V trimming: 1 base; J trimming: 9 bases; junction bases outside the gene matches: 4. The CDR3 coding sequence is TGTGCCAGCAGCTTAGGGGGACTAGCCGGTGAGCAGTTCTTC. Protein sequence: CASSLGGLAGEQFF.

The V and J genes are TRBV11-2 and TRBJ1-4, with a tentative D call TRBD1 (6 bases). V lost 2 bases to trimming and J lost 0 bases, with 10 bases between them. The CDR3 is 16 residues long. Germline CDR1 is SGHAT and CDR2 is FQNNGV. CDR3 nucleotide sequence: TGTGCCAGCAGCTTAACAGGGACCGCAACTAATGAAAAACTGTTTTTT. It is translated as CASSLTGTATNEKLFF.

V gene TRBV9 combines with J gene TRBJ2-6, with a tentative D call TRBD2 (6 bases). The CDR3 contains 16 residues. Trimming cost V 5 bases and J 2 bases, with 14 bases left between them. Germline lookup yields CDR1 SGDLS and CDR2 YYNGEE. CDR3 nucleotides: TGTGCCAGCAGTTCAATGGGGGGAGCTGGGGCCAACGTCCTGACTTTC. Translated: CASSSMGGAGANVLTF.

The chain couples TRBV29-1 to TRBJ2-5, with 8 positions matching TRBD2. The CDR3 length is 12 residues. In germline, CDR1 is SQVTM, CDR2 ANQGSEA. Trimming cost V 3 bases and J 5 bases; bases outside gene matches: 2. The CDR3 DNA reads TGCAGCGTTGATCGGGGGGGGGAGACCCAGTACTTC. The encoded protein is CSVDRGGETQYF. Full variable domain (remainder filled in from reference TRBV29-1 and TRBJ2-5): SAVISQKPSRDICQRGTSLTIQCQVDSQVTMMFWYRQQPGQSLTLIATANQGSEATYESGFVIDKFPISRPNLTFSTLTVSNMSPEDSSIYLCSVDRGGETQYFGPGTRLLVL.

The CDR3 is CASSETRGASEKLFF. The CDR3 DNA follows: TGTGCCAGCAGTGAAACGCGGGGGGCGAGTGAAAAACTGTTTTTT. The V call is TRBV6-1, the J call TRBJ1-4, with a tentative D call TRBD1 (6 bases). Trimming removed 2 bases at V and 7 bases at J, with 14 bases between. In germline, CDR1 is MNHNS, CDR2 SASEGT. The CDR3 is 15 amino acids.

The V call is TRBV7-2, the J call TRBJ1-2; D is possibly TRBD1 (5 bases). The CDR3 runs to 18 residues. Germline assignment: CDR1 SGHTA and CDR2 FQGNSA. V lost 1 base, J lost 3 bases, and 21 bases lay in between. CDR3 bases: TGTGCCAGCAGCTTAGAGGAGCAGGGTGTATTAGGGTACTATGGCTACACCTTC. It specifies CASSLEEQGVLGYYGYTF.

The chain uses TRBV5-1 and TRBJ2-7; 8 positions agree with TRBD1. Per germline, CDR1 SGHRS and CDR2 YFSETQ. The CDR3 runs 16 residues. V lost 4 bases, J lost 3 bases, and 12 bases stayed unmatched. CDR3 nucleotide sequence: TGCGCCAGCAGCCTCTCAGAACGAGGACAGGGCTACGAGCAGTACTTC. Translating gives CASSLSERGQGYEQYF. The variable domain in full, with the rest retrieved from reference TRBV5-1 and TRBJ2-7, is KAGVTQTPRYLIKTRGQQVTLSCSPISGHRSVSWYQQTPGQGLQFLFEYFSETQRNKGNFPGRFSGRQFSNSRSEMNVSTLELGDSALYLCASSLSERGQGYEQYFGPGTRLTVT.

This chain joins TRBV4-3 and TRBJ2-7; TRBD1 is a possible D gene (5 bases). Trimming removed 3 bases from V and 2 bases from J, with 14 bases in between. Germline V gene data show CDR1 as LGHNA and CDR2 as YSLEER. The CDR3 runs 15 residues. This CDR3 reads CASSQISTGAYEQYF. In DNA form, the CDR3 reads TGCGCCAGCAGCCAGATCTCAACAGGAGCCTACGAGCAGTACTTC.

The chain is built from TRBV7-8 and TRBJ1-5; D is possibly TRBD1 (6 bases). Germline V lookup: CDR1 SGHVS, CDR2 FQNEAQ. This CDR3 is 15 amino acids long. The V and J ends lost 1 base and 11 bases respectively, with 18 bases between them. The CDR3 sequence is CASSLEGSGDWAQHF. DNA of the CDR3: TGTGCCAGCAGCTTAGAGGGCTCAGGGGATTGGGCCCAGCATTTT.

The chain uses TRBV5-1 and TRBJ1-1, with TRBD1 matching 9 bases. The CDR3 runs 14 residues. V dropped 4 bases and J dropped 7; count of bases not matched to a gene: 8. Germline CDR1 is SGHRS and CDR2 is YFSETQ. This CDR3 reads CASSMPGQGDEAFF. The CDR3, as DNA: TGCGCCAGCAGCATGCCGGGACAGGGAGATGAAGCTTTCTTT.

The chain employs TRBV15 and TRBJ2-7, with TRBD1 as a possible D gene (5 bases). V lost 6 bases and J 0 bases, leaving 12 bases between the germline ends. Germline lookup yields CDR1 LNHNV and CDR2 YYDKDF (reference sequence). CDR3 length equals 14 residues. This CDR3 reads CATRYLQGSYEQYF. The CDR3 bases are TGTGCCACCAGATACCTCCAGGGCTCCTACGAGCAGTACTTC.

V usage is TRBV7-2 and J usage is TRBJ2-4; 9 bases match TRBD2. The V gene's germline CDR1 is SGHTA and CDR2 FQGNSA. This CDR3 region has 14 residues. V lost 2 bases to trimming and J lost 7 bases; unmatched junction nucleotides: 3. The CDR3 is CASSLRTSVNIQYF. As DNA, the CDR3 is TGTGCCAGCAGCTTACGGACTAGCGTGAACATTCAGTACTTC.

The rearrangement links TRBV9 to TRBJ2-3; D might be TRBD2 (6 bases). V lost 2 bases and J lost 0, with 10 bases in between. The germline gives CDR1 SGDLS, CDR2 YYNGEE. This CDR3 is built from 15 residues. This CDR3 reads CASSVGTQSTDTQYF. The DNA of the CDR3 is TGTGCCAGCAGCGTTGGGACTCAGAGCACAGATACGCAGTATTTT.

The rearrangement links TRBV11-1 to TRBJ1-2, with TRBD1 matching 7 bases. This CDR3 spans 13 amino acids. V lost 5 bases to trimming and J lost 3 bases; unmatched junction nucleotides: 3. CDR1 and CDR2 from the germline V gene are SGHAT and FQDESV (reference sequence). The CDR3 is CASSPGTDYGYTF. The CDR3 DNA reads TGTGCCAGCAGCCCCGGGACAGACTATGGCTACACCTTC.